The 30 T cell receptor beta chains below come from one sample, sequenced in a study of CD8 T cells in Susac syndrome. Reverse transcription of roughly 0.45 to 1 ug RNA was carried out with random hexamers. TCRdb re-called the immunoSEQ multiplex PCR reads with MiXCR, one entry per CDR3 protein. Among 150,000 to 200,000 distinct CDR3 sequences listed, about 90% were seen once. The sequenced sample consisted of CD4+ T cells from PBMCs. Every receptor here comes from a human donor in good health.

A single count supports this clonotype. The J gene is TRBJ1-2, the V gene TRBV6-5; a weak D match, TRBD1 (6 bases). Looked up from germline, CDR1 is MNHEY and CDR2 is SVGAGI. The CDR3 runs to 12 residues. Trimming cost V 3 bases and J 11 bases, with 13 bases left between them. CDR3 DNA sequence: TGTGCCAGCAGTTATAGAGACAGGCCTTACACCTTC. It is translated as CASSYRDRPYTF.

This chain connects TRBV7-3 to TRBJ2-4, with 9 nucleotides matching TRBD2. This CDR3 spans 15 amino acids. After removal of 6 bases from V and 5 bases from J, the junction contained 8 bases not matched to a gene. Per germline, CDR1 SGHTA and CDR2 FQGTGA. The CDR3 here is CASSNSGSVENIQYF. CDR3 nucleotides: TGTGCCAGCAGTAATAGCGGGAGTGTGGAAAACATTCAGTACTTC.

The CDR3 nucleotides are TGTGCCTGGAGCGCCGGGACCCCCGGAGCTTTCTTT. Residues: CAWSAGTPGAFF. The chain carries TRBV30 and TRBJ1-1; maybe TRBD1 (5 bases). V lost 3 bases and J lost 10, with 15 bases in between. Germline V gene lookup returns CDR1 GTSNPN and CDR2 SVGIG (reference sequence). The CDR3 consists of 12 residues.

Only a few counts were recorded for this clonotype. The gene calls are TRBV7-3 and TRBJ2-2, with D perhaps matching TRBD1 (6 bases). The CDR3 loop spans 16 amino acids. Trimming removed 4 bases at V and 6 bases at J, with 18 bases between. Germline CDR1 is SGHTA and CDR2 is FQGTGA. DNA of the CDR3: TGTGCCAGCAGCTCCTCGGACAGCCGGATTCCCGGGGAGCTGTTTTTT. Protein sequence: CASSSSDSRIPGELFF.

The gene calls are TRBV28 and TRBJ2-1, with TRBD1 as a possible D gene (7 bases). The ends were cut back, 2 bases at V and 9 bases at J, with 17 bases in the middle. The CDR3 consists of 15 residues. CDR1 and CDR2 from the germline V gene are MDHEN and SYDVKM. CDR3 amino acids: CASSLRQGGYGEQFF. In nucleotides, the CDR3 is TGTGCCAGCAGTTTAAGGCAGGGGGGATATGGTGAGCAGTTCTTC. The entire variable domain, with the rest obtained from reference TRBV28 and TRBJ2-1, is as follows: DVKVTQSSRYLVKRTGEKVFLECVQDMDHENMFWYRQDPGLGLRLIYFSYDVKMKEKGDIPEGYSVSREKKERFSLILESASTNQTSMYLCASSLRQGGYGEQFFGPGTRLTVL.

The chain links TRBV18 to TRBJ1-5, with a weak D call TRBD1 (5 bases). The CDR3 totals 15 residues. Germline-derived CDR1 and CDR2 are KGHSH and LQKENI. The ends were cut back, 4 bases at V and 6 bases at J, with 16 bases in the middle. CDR3 sequence reads: CASSRQTQVPQPQHF. The CDR3 DNA sequence: TGTGCCAGCTCACGACAGACCCAGGTGCCTCAGCCCCAGCATTTT.

The gene calls are TRBV5-1 and TRBJ2-5; D ambiguous. The CDR3 consists of 13 residues. Germline V gene sequence: CDR1 SGHRS, CDR2 YFSETQ. Deletions cut 7 bases from V and 3 bases from J, with 13 bases between. The CDR3, as DNA: TGCGCCAGCGGCATGACCGGCGAAGAGACCCAGTACTTC. Its protein is CASGMTGEETQYF.

CDR3: CASGGVRADEQFF. The CDR3 bases are TGTGCCAGCGGGGGAGTCAGGGCCGATGAGCAGTTCTTC. The rearrangement links TRBV2 to TRBJ2-1; D may correspond to TRBD1 or TRBD2 (5 bases each). The CDR3 extends over 13 amino acids. V was cut by 8 bases and J by 8 bases, with 16 bases left in between. Germline V lookup: CDR1 SNHLY, CDR2 FYNNEI.

The chain has TRBV12-3 or TRBV12-4 and TRBJ1-3; D remains unclear. The CDR3 extends over 14 amino acids. V lost 3 bases, J lost 8 bases, and 14 bases lay in between. CDR3 loop: CASSFPVRSHTIYF. CDR3 coding DNA: TGTGCCAGCAGTTTCCCCGTTCGTTCCCACACCATATATTTT.

The chain recombines TRBV6-2 or TRBV6-3 with TRBJ1-2, with D tentatively TRBD1 (5 bases). Germline V CDR1 and CDR2: MNHEY, SVGEGT. V was cut by 6 bases and J by 4 bases, with 12 bases left in between. The CDR3 has 13 residues. CDR3 DNA: TGTGCCAGCAGACTCGGGACCCTCTATGGCTACACCTTC. Its translation: CASRLGTLYGYTF.

This clonotype was detected a few times. V gene TRBV3-1 combines with J gene TRBJ2-7; 8 bases agree with TRBD2. The CDR3 spans 17 residues. CDR1 is LGHDT and CDR2 is YNNKEL in the germline V gene (reference sequence). V gave up 0 bases and J gave up 0 bases; unmatched junction bases: 7. CDR3 nucleotides: TGTGCCAGCAGCCAAGATCTTCGGGGGGGGAGCTCCTACGAGCAGTACTTC. It specifies CASSQDLRGGSSYEQYF.

The chain recombines TRBV5-1 with TRBJ2-3; D uncertain. This CDR3 is built from 15 residues. V was trimmed by 0 bases and J by 4 bases, leaving 12 bases between them. Germline CDR1 reads SGHRS; CDR2 reads YFSETQ. The CDR3 nucleotides read TGCGCCAGCAGCTTGGCCCAAATCACAGCAGATACGCAGTATTTT. It encodes CASSLAQITADTQYF.

This chain joins TRBV24-1 and TRBJ2-1, with 11 nucleotides matching TRBD2. Germline CDR1 and CDR2: KGHDR and SFDVKD. Trimming removed 0 bases from V and 1 base from J; junction bases left unmatched: 7. The CDR3 loop spans 19 amino acids. Written as DNA, the CDR3 is TGTGCCACCAGTGATTTGCGGGGGGGACTAGCGGCTTCCTACAATGAGCAGTTCTTC. It translates to CATSDLRGGLAASYNEQFF.

The chain links TRBV3-1 to TRBJ1-1; TRBD1 matches at 8 bases. CDR1 LGHDT and CDR2 YNNKEL come from the germline V gene (reference sequence). The V gene end was trimmed by 1 base and the J gene end by 1 base; junction bases not matched to a gene: 11. This CDR3 contains 18 residues. The CDR3 coding sequence is TGTGCCAGCAGCCAAGGACAGGGGAGAGGATATGGGAACACTGAAGCTTTCTTT. Translation: CASSQGQGRGYGNTEAFF. Filled out from reference TRBV3-1 and TRBJ1-1, the complete variable domain reads DTAVSQTPKYLVTQMGNDKSIKCEQNLGHDTMYWYKQDSKKFLKIMFSYNNKELIINETVPNRFSPKSPDKAHLNLHINSLELGDSAVYFCASSQGQGRGYGNTEAFFGQGTRLTVV.

This chain uses TRBV12-3 or TRBV12-4 with TRBJ1-6, with TRBD1 matching over 8 bases. The CDR3 spans 14 residues. Trimming took 3 bases from V and 9 from J; bases not matched to a gene: 4. The CDR3 protein is CASSLDRVRSPLHF. For the CDR3, the DNA is TGTGCCAGCAGTTTGGACAGGGTACGTTCACCCCTCCACTTT.

The chain recombines TRBV10-1 with TRBJ2-7; D is ambiguous. The CDR3 runs 12 residues. V was trimmed by 5 bases and J by 6 bases, leaving 11 bases between them. Germline V gene sequence: CDR1 WNHNN, CDR2 SYGVQD (reference sequence). DNA for the CDR3: TGCGCCAGCAGTTCCTCCTGGAGCGAGCAGTACTTC. Amino acids: CASSSSWSEQYF.

The genes are TRBV6-6 and TRBJ1-1, with D maybe TRBD1 (5 bases). Germline-derived CDR1 and CDR2 are MNHNY and SVGAGI (reference sequence). Trimming removed 6 bases at V and 4 bases at J, with 12 bases between. This CDR3 is built from 13 residues. The CDR3 coding sequence is TGTGCCAGCAGCCCCCCAGGGCCCACTGAAGCTTTCTTT. Translation: CASSPPGPTEAFF.

The chain carries TRBV29-1 and TRBJ1-6, with D maybe TRBD1 (5 bases). V dropped 4 bases and J dropped 4 bases, with 17 bases sitting between them. Germline CDR1 is SQVTM and CDR2 is ANQGSEA. The length of the CDR3 is 16 residues. The CDR3 here is CSVGPARAYYNSPLHF. CDR3 nucleotides: TGCAGCGTTGGGCCCGCCAGGGCTTATTATAATTCACCCCTCCACTTT.

This chain uses TRBV5-1 with TRBJ2-2; 9 bases align to TRBD1. The CDR3 has 14 residues. CDR1 SGHRS and CDR2 YFSETQ come from the germline V gene. Trimming at V came to 5 bases and at J to 4 bases, leaving 3 bases not matched to a gene. For the CDR3, the DNA is TGCGCCAGCAGGTGGACAGGGGTCACCGGGGAGCTGTTTTTT. It specifies CASRWTGVTGELFF.

This chain connects TRBV28 to TRBJ2-5; no firm D call. V was pared by 5 bases and J by 7 bases, with 17 bases between. Germline V gene data show CDR1 as MDHEN and CDR2 as SYDVKM. The CDR3 covers 14 residues. The CDR3: CASSPLSGFRTQYF. Written as DNA, the CDR3 is TGTGCCAGCAGTCCCCTCTCCGGTTTTAGGACCCAGTACTTC.

The chain couples TRBV30 to TRBJ1-3; D gene ambiguous. Trimming pared 3 bases from V and 3 bases from J, leaving 9 bases between. There are 13 residues in the CDR3. Germline V gene sequence: CDR1 GTSNPN, CDR2 SVGIG (reference sequence). CDR3 region: CAWSSKSGNTIYF. CDR3 DNA: TGTGCCTGGAGCTCCAAAAGTGGAAACACCATATATTTT.

CDR3 DNA: TGTGCCAGCAGCCAAACCGGGACTAGCGGAGATACGCAGTATTTT. Amino acid sequence: CASSQTGTSGDTQYF. The chain combines TRBV6-2 or TRBV6-3 with TRBJ2-3; 11 nucleotides agree with TRBD2. After removal of 6 bases from V and 5 bases from J, the junction contained 7 bases not matched to a gene. The CDR3 contains 15 residues. Germline V gives CDR1 MNHEY, CDR2 SVGEGT.

J is TRBJ2-7 and V is TRBV6-1, with a possible D match to TRBD1 (6 bases). The germline CDR1 and CDR2 sequences are MNHNS and SASEGT. CDR3 length: 14 residues. V was shortened by 7 bases and J by 3 bases, with 16 bases between the two germline ends. CDR3 DNA sequence: TGTGCCAGCATGGGGTTGAGGACAGACTACGAGCAGTACTTC. Residues: CASMGLRTDYEQYF.

The chain is built from TRBV5-1 and TRBJ2-3; no clear D. Germline V gene lookup returns CDR1 SGHRS and CDR2 YFSETQ. Trimming took 5 bases from V and 0 from J, leaving 19 bases between them. The CDR3 sequence is 17 residues long. The CDR3 bases are TGCGCCAGCAGGCACCTAACAGAATCACTTAGCACAGATACGCAGTATTTT. The encoded protein is CASRHLTESLSTDTQYF. The full variable domain, rest sourced from reference TRBV5-1 and TRBJ2-3, is KAGVTQTPRYLIKTRGQQVTLSCSPISGHRSVSWYQQTPGQGLQFLFEYFSETQRNKGNFPGRFSGRQFSNSRSEMNVSTLELGDSALYLCASRHLTESLSTDTQYFGPGTRLTVL.

The V gene is TRBV5-1, the J gene TRBJ2-7; D gene uncertain. The CDR3 is 14 amino acids. Looked up from germline, CDR1 is SGHRS and CDR2 is YFSETQ. V lost 0 bases to trimming and J lost 3 bases, with 10 bases between them. In DNA form, the CDR3 reads TGCGCCAGCAGCTTGGAAGGGCAGAGCTACGAGCAGTACTTC. Protein sequence: CASSLEGQSYEQYF. The full variable domain, completed using reference TRBV5-1 and TRBJ2-7, is KAGVTQTPRYLIKTRGQQVTLSCSPISGHRSVSWYQQTPGQGLQFLFEYFSETQRNKGNFPGRFSGRQFSNSRSEMNVSTLELGDSALYLCASSLEGQSYEQYFGPGTRLTVT.

V is TRBV9 and J is TRBJ2-3; 8 bases fit TRBD1. V gave up 2 bases and J gave up 2 bases; unmatched junction bases: 4. This CDR3 comprises 15 residues. Germline CDR1 is SGDLS and CDR2 is YYNGEE. The DNA of the CDR3 is TGTGCCAGCAGCGTCGGGACAGGACCCACAGATACGCAGTATTTT. Its protein product is CASSVGTGPTDTQYF.

The V call is TRBV29-1, the J call TRBJ2-3; TRBD1 matches 8 bases. Germline V gene sequence: CDR1 SQVTM, CDR2 ANQGSEA. Trimming at V came to 7 bases and at J to 1 base, leaving 4 bases not matched to a gene. The CDR3 is 13 residues long. This chain's CDR3 is CSAPGQGTDTQYF. The CDR3, as DNA: TGCAGCGCCCCGGGACAGGGCACAGATACGCAGTATTTT.

The V gene is TRBV7-2, the J gene TRBJ2-5; D is unclear. The CDR3 covers 14 residues. Trimming stripped 1 base from V and 0 bases from J, with 6 bases between. Germline V lookup: CDR1 SGHTA, CDR2 FQGNSA. CDR3 protein: CASSLVVNQETQYF. CDR3 DNA sequence: TGTGCCAGCAGCTTAGTGGTAAACCAAGAGACCCAGTACTTC.

The chain recombines TRBV9 with TRBJ2-7; D perhaps matches TRBD2 (6 bases). CDR1 is SGDLS and CDR2 is YYNGEE in the germline V gene. Trimming stripped 1 base from V and 7 bases from J, with 12 bases between. This CDR3 region has 13 residues. CDR3 in amino acids: CASSVLMEGEQYF. As DNA, the CDR3 is TGTGCCAGCAGCGTATTAATGGAGGGGGAGCAGTACTTC.

The rearrangement links TRBV30 to TRBJ2-5; 12 nucleotides match TRBD2. Per germline, CDR1 GTSNPN and CDR2 SVGIG (reference sequence). The CDR3 has 15 amino acids. V lost 3 bases and J lost 4; bases outside the gene matches: 6. Written as DNA, the CDR3 is TGTGCCTGGAGCCACGGACTAGCGGGACGAGAGACCCAGTACTTC. Encoded protein: CAWSHGLAGRETQYF.